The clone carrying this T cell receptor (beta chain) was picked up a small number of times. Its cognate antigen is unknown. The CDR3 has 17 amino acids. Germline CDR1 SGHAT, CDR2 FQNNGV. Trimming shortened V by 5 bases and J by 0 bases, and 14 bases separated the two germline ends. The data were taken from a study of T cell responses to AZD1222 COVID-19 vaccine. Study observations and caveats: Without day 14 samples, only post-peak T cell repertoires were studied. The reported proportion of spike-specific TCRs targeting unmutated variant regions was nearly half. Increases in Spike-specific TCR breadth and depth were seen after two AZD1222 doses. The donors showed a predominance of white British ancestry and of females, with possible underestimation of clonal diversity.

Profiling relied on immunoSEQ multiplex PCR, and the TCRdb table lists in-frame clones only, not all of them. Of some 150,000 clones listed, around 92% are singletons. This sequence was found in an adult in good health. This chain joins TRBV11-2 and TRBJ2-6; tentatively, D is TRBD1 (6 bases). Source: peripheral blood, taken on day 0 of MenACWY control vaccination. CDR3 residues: CASSPGQFISGANVLTF. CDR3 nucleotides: TGTGCCAGCAGCCCCGGACAGTTTATCTCTGGGGCCAACGTCCTGACTTTC.